This T cell receptor (beta chain) appears in the sequencing data of a study of identical twins. This clonotype was seen only a few times. The V end was cut by 1 base, the J end by 1 base, with 5 bases between. The CDR3 is 14 residues long. The germline V gene encodes CDR1 LNHNV and CDR2 YYDKDF (reference sequence). TCRdb independently ran MiXCR on the 5' RACE reads; one entry per CDR3 protein. This sample has around 550,000 distinct CDR3 sequences, with around 15% found just once. These data were also filed under a second study, of yellow fever vaccine responses in identical twins.

The clonotype was recovered from a woman aged 18-29 years in good health. The rearrangement uses TRBV15 and TRBJ1-5, with D hard to call. Sequences were obtained from CD4+ T cells sorted from blood. Here the CDR3 DNA reads TGTGCCACCAGCAGAGGGGTAAGCAATCAGCCCCAGCATTTT. Translated, it gives CATSRGVSNQPQHF.